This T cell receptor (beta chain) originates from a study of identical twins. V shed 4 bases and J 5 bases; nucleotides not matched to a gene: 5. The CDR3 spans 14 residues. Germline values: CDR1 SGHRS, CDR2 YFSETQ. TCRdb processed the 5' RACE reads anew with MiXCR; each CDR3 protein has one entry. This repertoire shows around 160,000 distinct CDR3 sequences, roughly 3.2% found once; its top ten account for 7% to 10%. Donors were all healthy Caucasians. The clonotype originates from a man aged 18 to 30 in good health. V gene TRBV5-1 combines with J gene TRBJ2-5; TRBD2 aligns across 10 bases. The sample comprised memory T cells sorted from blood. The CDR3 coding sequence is TGCGCCAGCAGCGGTAGCGGGAGGATGGAGACCCAGTACTTC. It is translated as CASSGSGRMETQYF. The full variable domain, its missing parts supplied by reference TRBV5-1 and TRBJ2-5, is KAGVTQTPRYLIKTRGQQVTLSCSPISGHRSVSWYQQTPGQGLQFLFEYFSETQRNKGNFPGRFSGRQFSNSRSEMNVSTLELGDSALYLCASSGSGRMETQYFGPGTRLLVL.